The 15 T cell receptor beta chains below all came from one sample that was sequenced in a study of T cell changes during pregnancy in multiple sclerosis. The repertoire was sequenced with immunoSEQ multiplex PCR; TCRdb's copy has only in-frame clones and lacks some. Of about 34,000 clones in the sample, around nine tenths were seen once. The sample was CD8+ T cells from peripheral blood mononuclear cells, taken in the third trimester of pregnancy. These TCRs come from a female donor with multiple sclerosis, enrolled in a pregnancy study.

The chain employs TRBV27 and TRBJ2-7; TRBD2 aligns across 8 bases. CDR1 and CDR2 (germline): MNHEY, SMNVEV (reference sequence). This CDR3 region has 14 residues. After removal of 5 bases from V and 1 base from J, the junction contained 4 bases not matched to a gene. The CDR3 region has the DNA TGTGCCAGCAGTATCAGCGGGGGATCCTACGAGCAGTACTTC. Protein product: CASSISGGSYEQYF.

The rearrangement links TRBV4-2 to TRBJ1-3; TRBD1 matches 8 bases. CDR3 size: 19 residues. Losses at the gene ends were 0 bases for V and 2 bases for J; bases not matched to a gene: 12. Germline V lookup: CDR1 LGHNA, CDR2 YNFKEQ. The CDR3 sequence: CASSQDVSETGATGNTIYF. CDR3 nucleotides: TGTGCCAGCAGCCAAGATGTTTCAGAGACAGGGGCGACTGGAAACACCATATATTTT.

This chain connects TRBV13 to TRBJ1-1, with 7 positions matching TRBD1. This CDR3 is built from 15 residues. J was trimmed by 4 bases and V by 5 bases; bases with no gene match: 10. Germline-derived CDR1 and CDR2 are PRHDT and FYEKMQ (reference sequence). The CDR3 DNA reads TGTGCCAGCAGCCCGAAAAGACAGGGACGCACTGAAGCTTTCTTT. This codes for CASSPKRQGRTEAFF.

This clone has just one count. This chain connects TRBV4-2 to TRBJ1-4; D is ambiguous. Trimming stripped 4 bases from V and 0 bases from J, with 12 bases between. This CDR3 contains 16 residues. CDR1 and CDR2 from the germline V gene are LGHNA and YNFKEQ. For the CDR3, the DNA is TGTGCCAGCAGCCCGACCTCAGGTGCAACTAATGAAAAACTGTTTTTT. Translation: CASSPTSGATNEKLFF.

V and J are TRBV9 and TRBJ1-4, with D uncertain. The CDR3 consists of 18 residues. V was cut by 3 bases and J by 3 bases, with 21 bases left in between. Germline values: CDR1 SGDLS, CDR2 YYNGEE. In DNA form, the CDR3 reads TGTGCCAGCAGCGCCCGGGTAGGGATAGAAGCGGCTAATGAAAAACTGTTTTTT. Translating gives CASSARVGIEAANEKLFF.

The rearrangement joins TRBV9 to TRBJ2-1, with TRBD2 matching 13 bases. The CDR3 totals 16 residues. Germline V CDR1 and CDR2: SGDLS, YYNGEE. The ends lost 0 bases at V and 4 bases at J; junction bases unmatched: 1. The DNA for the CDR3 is TGTGCCAGCAGCGTAGGGACTAGCGGGGGATACAATGAGCAGTTCTTC. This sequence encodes CASSVGTSGGYNEQFF.

CDR3 protein: CASSQGGGSYEQYF. CDR3 DNA: TGCGCCAGCAGCCAAGGAGGCGGATCCTACGAGCAGTACTTC. This chain uses TRBV4-1 with TRBJ2-7; no firm D call. The germline CDR1 and CDR2 sequences are MGHRA and YSYEKL. Trimming took 1 base from V and 1 from J, leaving 8 bases between them. The CDR3 length is 14 residues.

Here the CDR3 reads CSVDNRGDGYTF. CDR3 nucleotide sequence: TGCAGCGTTGACAACAGGGGAGACGGCTACACCTTC. This chain uses TRBV29-1 with TRBJ1-2; TRBD1 matches at 7 bases. The CDR3 extends over 12 amino acids. Per germline, CDR1 SQVTM and CDR2 ANQGSEA. The V gene end was trimmed by 3 bases and the J gene end by 8 bases; junction bases not matched to a gene: 6.

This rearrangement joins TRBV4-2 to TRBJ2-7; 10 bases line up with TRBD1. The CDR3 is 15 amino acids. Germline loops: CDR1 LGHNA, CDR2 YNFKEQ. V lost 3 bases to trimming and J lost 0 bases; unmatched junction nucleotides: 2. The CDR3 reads CASSHRDRGSYEQYF. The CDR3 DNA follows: TGTGCCAGCAGCCACCGGGACAGGGGCTCCTACGAGCAGTACTTC.

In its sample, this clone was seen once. The CDR3 protein is CASSYASSGGANEQFF. The CDR3 nucleotides read TGTGCCAGCAGTTACGCCAGTAGCGGGGGGGCAAATGAGCAGTTCTTC. This chain links TRBV6-5 with TRBJ2-1; TRBD2 matches 11 bases. Germline V gene lookup returns CDR1 MNHEY and CDR2 SVGAGI. CDR3 length equals 16 residues. The ends lost 2 bases at V and 7 bases at J; junction bases unmatched: 7.

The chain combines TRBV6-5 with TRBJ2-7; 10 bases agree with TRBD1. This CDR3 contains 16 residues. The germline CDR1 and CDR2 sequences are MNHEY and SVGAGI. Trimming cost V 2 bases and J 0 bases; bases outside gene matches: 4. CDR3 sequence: CASSYGTGDSSYEQYF. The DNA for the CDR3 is TGTGCCAGCAGTTACGGGACAGGGGATTCCTCCTACGAGCAGTACTTC.

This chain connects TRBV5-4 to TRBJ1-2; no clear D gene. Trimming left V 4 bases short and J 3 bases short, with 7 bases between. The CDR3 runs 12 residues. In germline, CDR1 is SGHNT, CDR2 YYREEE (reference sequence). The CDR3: CASSDGDYGYTF. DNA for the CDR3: TGTGCCAGCAGCGACGGAGACTATGGCTACACCTTC.

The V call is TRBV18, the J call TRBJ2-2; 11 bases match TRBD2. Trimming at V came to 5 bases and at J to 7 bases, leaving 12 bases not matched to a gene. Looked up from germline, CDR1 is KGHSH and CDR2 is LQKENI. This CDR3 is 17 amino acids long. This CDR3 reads CASSSMGLADKGGELFF. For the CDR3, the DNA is TGTGCCAGCTCATCGATGGGACTAGCGGATAAGGGCGGGGAGCTGTTTTTT.

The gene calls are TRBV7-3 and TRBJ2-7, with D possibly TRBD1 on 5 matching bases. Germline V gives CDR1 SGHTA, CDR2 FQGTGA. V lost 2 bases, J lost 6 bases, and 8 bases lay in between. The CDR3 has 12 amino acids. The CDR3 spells CASSLQGGEQYF. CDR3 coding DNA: TGTGCCAGCAGCTTACAGGGTGGCGAGCAGTACTTC.

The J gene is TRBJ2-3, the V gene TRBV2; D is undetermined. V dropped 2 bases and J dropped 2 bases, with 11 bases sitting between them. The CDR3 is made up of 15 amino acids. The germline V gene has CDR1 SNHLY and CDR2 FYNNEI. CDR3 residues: CASSESTHITDTQYF. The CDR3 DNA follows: TGTGCCAGCAGTGAATCCACACACATCACAGATACGCAGTATTTT.